This T cell receptor (beta chain) was profiled in a study of Graves' ophthalmopathy and Graves' hyperthyroidism. Researchers took RNA transcripts and amplified TCR beta CDR3 regions from them. An initial RT-PCR round employing HTBI primers preceded a second-round multiplex PCR. TCRdb passed the multiplex PCR reads through MiXCR, listing each CDR3 protein once. The table records roughly 700,000 distinct CDR3 sequences, about 44% of them present only once. The CDR3 is 13 amino acids. V gave up 5 bases and J gave up 4 bases, with 6 bases separating them. In germline, CDR1 is SEHNR, CDR2 FQNEAQ (reference sequence). This clonotype has only a few counts. Every ophthalmopathy donor presented moderate-to-severe activity, CAS ≥3, NOSPECS ≥4 and duration under 3 months. Pregnancy or lactation, uncontrolled infections and other autoimmune diseases were grounds for excluding patients.

Material: peripheral blood. This TCR came from an adult man with Graves' ophthalmopathy. The chain is built from TRBV7-9 and TRBJ2-6; D is undetermined. The CDR3 DNA reads as TGTGCCAGCAGCATACAGGGGGCCAACGTCCTGACTTTC. Translated: CASSIQGANVLTF. The complete variable domain, with remaining parts taken from reference TRBV7-9 and TRBJ2-6, reads DTGVSQNPRHKITKRGQNVTFRCDPISEHNRLYWYRQTLGQGPEFLTYFQNEAQLEKSRLLSDRFSAERPKGSFSTLEIQRTEQGDSAMYLCASSIQGANVLTFGAGSRLTVL.